One TCR beta chain is described in this entry. Its target is unknown. The data belong to a study of PD-L1 blockade in urothelial cancer. Background on the study: It was at 3 weeks (second dose) and 6 weeks after treatment start that blood was analyzed.

Time point: pretreatment peripheral blood. There were between 1 and 8 samples from each patient, taken pretreatment and on-treatment. In each PCR, synthetic TCR analog templates were spiked in. Sequencing used immunoSEQ multiplex PCR; TCRdb keeps in-frame clones, though not all of them. This table holds 70,000 or so clones, 85% to 90% found once. Study observations and caveats: Larger 3-week expansion of tumor-associated blood clones was seen in durable-benefit patients.

This material consisted of PBMCs, taken around atezolizumab (anti-PD-L1) treatment. The TCR originated in a man between 65 and 79 years old with urothelial cancer.

The CDR3, as DNA: TGTGCCAGTAGTATCGGCGGGACAGGGGGTAACGAGCAGTACTTC. Residues: CASSIGGTGGNEQYF. The chain uses TRBV19 and TRBJ2-7, with 11 bases fitting TRBD1. V dropped 3 bases and J dropped 5; count of bases not matched to a gene: 6. CDR3 size: 15 residues. Per germline, CDR1 LNHDA and CDR2 SQIVND (reference sequence).